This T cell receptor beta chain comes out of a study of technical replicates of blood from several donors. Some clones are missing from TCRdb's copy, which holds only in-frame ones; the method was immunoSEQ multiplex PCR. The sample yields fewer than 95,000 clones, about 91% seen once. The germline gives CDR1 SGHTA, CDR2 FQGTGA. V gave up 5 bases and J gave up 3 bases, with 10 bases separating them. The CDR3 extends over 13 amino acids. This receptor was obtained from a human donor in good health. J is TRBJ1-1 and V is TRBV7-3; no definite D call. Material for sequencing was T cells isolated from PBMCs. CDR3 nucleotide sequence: TGTGCCAGCAGCCAACTATCGGACACTGAAGCTTTCTTT. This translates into CASSQLSDTEAFF.